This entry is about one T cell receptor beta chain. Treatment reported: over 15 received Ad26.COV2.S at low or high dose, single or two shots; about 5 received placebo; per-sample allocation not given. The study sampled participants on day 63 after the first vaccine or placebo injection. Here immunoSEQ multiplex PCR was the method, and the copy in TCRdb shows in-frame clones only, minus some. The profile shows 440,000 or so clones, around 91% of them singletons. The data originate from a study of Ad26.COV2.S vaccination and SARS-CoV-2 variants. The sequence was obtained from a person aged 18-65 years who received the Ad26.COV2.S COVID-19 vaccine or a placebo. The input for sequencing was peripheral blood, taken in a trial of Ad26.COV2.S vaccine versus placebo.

In nucleotides, the CDR3 is TGTGCCAGCAGTCGAAGACGGCGGGGAAACACAGATACGCAGTATTTT. Its translation: CASSRRRRGNTDTQYF. This chain uses TRBV25-1 with TRBJ2-3; D might be TRBD2 (6 bases). Per the germline V gene, CDR1 is MGHDK and CDR2 is SYGVNS. CDR3 length: 16 amino acids. V was pared by 5 bases and J by 2 bases, with 17 bases between.